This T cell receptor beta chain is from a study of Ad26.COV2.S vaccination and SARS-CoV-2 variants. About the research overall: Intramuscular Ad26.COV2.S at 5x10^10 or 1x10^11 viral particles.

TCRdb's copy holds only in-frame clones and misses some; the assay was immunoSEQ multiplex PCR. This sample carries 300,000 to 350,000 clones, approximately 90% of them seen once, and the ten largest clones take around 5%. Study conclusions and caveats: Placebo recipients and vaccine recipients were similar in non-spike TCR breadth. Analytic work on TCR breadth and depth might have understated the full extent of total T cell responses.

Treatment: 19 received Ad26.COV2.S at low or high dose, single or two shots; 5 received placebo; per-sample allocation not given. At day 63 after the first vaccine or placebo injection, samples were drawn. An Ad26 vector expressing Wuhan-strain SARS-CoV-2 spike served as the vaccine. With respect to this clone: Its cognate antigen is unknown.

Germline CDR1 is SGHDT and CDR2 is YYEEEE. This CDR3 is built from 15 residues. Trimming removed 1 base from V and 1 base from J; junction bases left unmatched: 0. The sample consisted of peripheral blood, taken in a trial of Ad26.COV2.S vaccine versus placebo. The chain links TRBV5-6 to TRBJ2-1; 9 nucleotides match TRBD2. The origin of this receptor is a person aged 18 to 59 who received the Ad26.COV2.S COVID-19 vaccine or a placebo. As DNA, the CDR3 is TGTGCCAGCAGCTTGACTAGCGGGTCCTACAATGAGCAGTTCTTC. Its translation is CASSLTSGSYNEQFF. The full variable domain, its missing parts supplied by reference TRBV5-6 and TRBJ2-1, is DAGVTQSPTHLIKTRGQQVTLRCSPKSGHDTVSWYQQALGQGPQFIFQYYEEEERQRGNFPDRFSGHQFPNYSSELNVNALLLGDSALYLCASSLTSGSYNEQFFGPGTRLTVL.